This T cell receptor (beta chain) originates from a study of T cell responses to AZD1222 COVID-19 vaccine. Overall study findings and caveats: Nearly half of the spike-specific TCRs reportedly recognize variant regions that carry no mutations.

There are 15 residues in the CDR3. Germline-derived CDR1 and CDR2 are SGDLS and YYNGEE. V lost 3 bases and J lost 3; bases outside the gene matches: 3. Doses given second, at about 4 or about 12 weeks, were pooled. Libraries were prepared by immunoSEQ multiplex PCR; TCRdb keeps only in-frame clonotypes and omits some of them. The sample has just under 150,000 clones; roughly 89% are singletons. Of note for this clone: The target antigen is unknown.

This chain uses TRBV9 with TRBJ2-1, with TRBD2 identical over 10 bases. The TCR sequence derives from an adult who received the AZD1222 COVID-19 vaccine. The sequences come from peripheral blood, collected 28 days after the second AZD1222 dose. CDR3 DNA sequence: TGTGCCAGCAGCGACGGACTAGCGGTCTACAATGAGCAGTTCTTC. Translation gives CASSDGLAVYNEQFF.